The 23 T cell receptor beta chains below all came from one sample that was sequenced in a study of control samples from healthy donors and cancer patients. The method was immunoSEQ multiplex PCR; TCRdb's version includes in-frame clones alone and lacks a portion of them. The sample holds 170,000 or so clones, approximately 92% seen once. The sequenced material came from blood. These receptors all come from a man between 18 and 35 years old in good health.

The chain carries TRBV5-1 and TRBJ2-5; the D is unclear. Trimming took off 4 bases at V and 1 base at J, with 8 bases between the two ends. Germline-derived CDR1 and CDR2 are SGHRS and YFSETQ. This CDR3 is built from 13 residues. The DNA of the CDR3 is TGCGCCAGCAGCCGCCAGCTCCAAGAGACCCAGTACTTC. Residues: CASSRQLQETQYF.

The chain uses TRBV30 and TRBJ2-5, with D perhaps matching TRBD1 or TRBD2 (7 bases each). The ends were cut back, 5 bases at V and 4 bases at J, with 20 bases in the middle. The CDR3 has 15 residues. Per germline, CDR1 GTSNPN and CDR2 SVGIG (reference sequence). CDR3 DNA sequence: TGTGCCTGGGGGGGGGAGGGACAGCAAGGAGAGACCCAGTACTTC. It codes for CAWGGEGQQGETQYF.

This sequence joins TRBV5-1 and TRBJ2-5; D possibly corresponds to TRBD1 (5 bases). Trimming stripped 4 bases from V and 1 base from J, with 11 bases between. The CDR3 is 14 amino acids. Per germline, CDR1 SGHRS and CDR2 YFSETQ. The CDR3 loop reads CASSPDNPQETQYF. For the CDR3, the DNA is TGCGCCAGCAGCCCGGACAACCCCCAAGAGACCCAGTACTTC.

The J gene is TRBJ1-5, the V gene TRBV28, with D possibly being TRBD1 (5 bases). The ends were cut back, 2 bases at V and 6 bases at J, with 11 bases in the middle. CDR3 length equals 14 residues. CDR1 is MDHEN, CDR2 SYDVKM, per germline. The CDR3 DNA follows: TGTGCCAGCAGTTTAATCGGGGCTGGTCAGCCCCAGCATTTT. Translated: CASSLIGAGQPQHF.

The rearrangement joins TRBV7-2 to TRBJ1-2, with D unclear. The CDR3 extends over 13 amino acids. Trimming took off 5 bases at V and 4 bases at J, with 11 bases between the two ends. Per germline, CDR1 SGHTA and CDR2 FQGNSA. Here the CDR3 DNA reads TGTGCCAGCAGCGGCAGCACGTTCTATGGCTACACCTTC. This gives the protein CASSGSTFYGYTF.

V gene TRBV5-5 combines with J gene TRBJ2-2; 10 positions match TRBD2. The germline V gene encodes CDR1 SGHKS and CDR2 YYEKEE (reference sequence). V gave up 4 bases and J gave up 1 base; unmatched junction bases: 1. This CDR3 has 15 residues. The CDR3 is CASSPSGGNTGELFF. As DNA, the CDR3 is TGTGCCAGCAGCCCTAGCGGGGGGAACACCGGGGAGCTGTTTTTT.

The J gene is TRBJ2-1, the V gene TRBV18, with TRBD2 matching 13 bases. The V gene end was trimmed by 4 bases and the J gene end by 9 bases; junction bases not matched to a gene: 9. CDR1 is KGHSH, CDR2 LQKENI, per germline. This CDR3 contains 16 residues. This chain's CDR3 is CASSQLTSGGATEQFF. As DNA, the CDR3 is TGTGCCAGCTCACAACTAACTAGCGGGGGGGCCACTGAGCAGTTCTTC.

The chain carries TRBV27 and TRBJ1-5, with D maybe TRBD1 (5 bases). This CDR3 is 14 amino acids long. Looked up from germline, CDR1 is MNHEY and CDR2 is SMNVEV (reference sequence). Trimming stripped 6 bases from V and 4 bases from J, with 13 bases between. As DNA, the CDR3 is TGTGCCAGCAGCCCTAGTGGGGGTAATCAGCCCCAGCATTTT. It is translated as CASSPSGGNQPQHF.

This chain joins TRBV3-1 (or the pseudogene TRBV3-2) and TRBJ2-7, with 8 bases aligning to TRBD1. J lost 2 bases, V lost 1 base, and 4 bases had no gene match. The CDR3 sequence is 15 residues long. The germline V gene has CDR1 LGHDT and CDR2 YNNKEL (reference sequence). CDR3 bases: TGTGCCAGCAGCCAAGTCAAGACAGGGGCCTACGAGCAGTACTTC. The encoded protein is CASSQVKTGAYEQYF.

This rearrangement joins TRBV29-1 to TRBJ1-4; maybe TRBD1 (5 bases). Germline values: CDR1 SQVTM, CDR2 ANQGSEA. CDR3 size: 12 residues. V shed 8 bases and J shed 6 bases, with 13 bases lying between them. CDR3 DNA sequence: TGCAGCACCAGGTCGGGGGATGAAAAACTGTTTTTT. Translated, it gives CSTRSGDEKLFF.

J is TRBJ1-1 and V is TRBV10-3; no clear D gene. CDR3 size: 14 residues. Trimming removed 6 bases from V and 5 bases from J, with 16 bases in between. Per germline, CDR1 ENHRY and CDR2 SYGVKD. The CDR3 sequence is CAIRSSEVRTEAFF. In DNA form, the CDR3 reads TGTGCCATCAGATCCAGCGAGGTACGGACTGAAGCTTTCTTT.

This rearrangement joins TRBV9 to TRBJ2-7, with D possibly being TRBD1 or TRBD2 (6 bases each). Germline CDR1 and CDR2: SGDLS and YYNGEE. The CDR3 loop spans 17 amino acids. V lost 0 bases and J lost 7, with 23 bases in between. CDR3 nucleotides: TGTGCCAGCAGCGTAGACGAAACTGTGTGGGGGGCTGGAGAGCAGTACTTC. It yields the protein CASSVDETVWGAGEQYF.

V and J are TRBV9 and TRBJ1-2; D is undetermined. The CDR3 is 14 residues long. Trimming left V 2 bases short and J 2 bases short, with 10 bases between. Per germline, CDR1 SGDLS and CDR2 YYNGEE. Here the CDR3 reads CASSVDPSNYGYTF. CDR3 in DNA: TGTGCCAGCAGCGTGGACCCATCCAACTATGGCTACACCTTC.

The chain is built from TRBV10-3 and TRBJ1-4, with a tentative D call TRBD1 (5 bases). Trimming left V 3 bases short and J 8 bases short, with 19 bases between. CDR3 length: 16 residues. Germline CDR1 and CDR2: ENHRY and SYGVKD. The CDR3 DNA sequence: TGTGCCATCAGTGATCCGGGCCGAGGAGGGACCGAAAAACTGTTTTTT. Amino acid sequence: CAISDPGRGGTEKLFF.

V and J are TRBV5-4 and TRBJ2-7, with 8 positions matching TRBD1. The CDR3 extends over 14 amino acids. Germline V CDR1 and CDR2: SGHNT, YYREEE (reference sequence). Germline trimming cut 3 bases from V and 3 bases from J; bases unmatched to any gene: 5. The DNA for the CDR3 is TGTGCCAGCAGCTCAGGGGGCCCCATCTACGAGCAGTACTTC. Its translation is CASSSGGPIYEQYF.

The chain is built from TRBV2 and TRBJ1-2; 8 nucleotides agree with TRBD1. From germline, CDR1 is SNHLY and CDR2 FYNNEI. After removal of 6 bases from V and 1 base from J, the junction contained 4 bases not matched to a gene. CDR3 size: 14 residues. The CDR3, as DNA: TGTGCCAGCAGGTCAGGGGGCCTTAACTATGGCTACACCTTC. Protein sequence: CASRSGGLNYGYTF.

This chain connects TRBV5-6 to TRBJ1-3; D call uncertain. Germline CDR1 is SGHDT and CDR2 is YYEEEE. This CDR3 has 13 residues. V lost 2 bases and J lost 2, with 5 bases in between. CDR3 nucleotides: TGTGCCAGCAGCTTAATTGCTGGAAACACCATATATTTT. Translating gives CASSLIAGNTIYF.

The chain recombines TRBV28 with TRBJ1-2; D is perhaps TRBD1 (5 bases). This CDR3 is built from 15 residues. V lost 2 bases, J lost 8 bases, and 18 bases lay in between. Germline V lookup: CDR1 MDHEN, CDR2 SYDVKM. The CDR3 loop is CASSLLSMGGQGYTF. CDR3 nucleotide sequence: TGTGCCAGCAGTTTACTGTCGATGGGGGGTCAAGGCTACACCTTC.

The gene calls are TRBV6-2 or TRBV6-3 and TRBJ2-3; D gene unclear. CDR1 and CDR2 from the germline V gene are MNHEY and SVGEGT. V lost 4 bases, J lost 0 bases, and 11 bases lay in between. The CDR3 length is 15 residues. The CDR3, as DNA: TGTGCCAGCAGTTTGATAGGGCCTAGCACAGATACGCAGTATTTT. This gives the protein CASSLIGPSTDTQYF.

This chain connects TRBV7-9 to TRBJ2-3; 8 nucleotides line up with TRBD2. This CDR3 is 15 amino acids long. Germline-derived CDR1 and CDR2 are SEHNR and FQNEAQ (reference sequence). After removal of 1 base from V and 4 bases from J, the junction contained 4 bases not matched to a gene. The CDR3 DNA is TGTGCCAGCAGCTTAGTGCTAGCGGGTGCAGATACGCAGTATTTT. It translates to CASSLVLAGADTQYF.

The rearrangement uses TRBV24-1 and TRBJ1-4; unclear D gene. V was trimmed by 3 bases and J by 8 bases, leaving 15 bases between them. Germline CDR1 KGHDR, CDR2 SFDVKD. The CDR3 totals 15 residues. The CDR3 DNA is TGTGCCACCAGTGATCACAAGAAATCGGGGGAAAAACTGTTTTTT. Amino acids: CATSDHKKSGEKLFF.

This chain connects TRBV18 to TRBJ2-1, with 8 nucleotides matching TRBD2. Germline V CDR1 and CDR2: KGHSH, LQKENI. Trimming at V came to 1 base and at J to 0 bases, leaving 5 bases not matched to a gene. CDR3 size: 17 residues. The CDR3 bases are TGTGCCAGCTCACCACGGGGGCGGGGGGCCTCCTACAATGAGCAGTTCTTC. It encodes CASSPRGRGASYNEQFF. The complete variable domain, with remaining parts taken from reference TRBV18 and TRBJ2-1, reads NAGVMQNPRHLVRRRGQEARLRCSPMKGHSHVYWYRQLPEEGLKFMVYLQKENIIDESGMPKERFSAEFPKEGPSILRIQQVVRGDSAAYFCASSPRGRGASYNEQFFGPGTRLTVL.

This rearrangement joins TRBV3-1 (or the pseudogene TRBV3-2) to TRBJ2-7; perhaps TRBD2 as D (6 bases). This CDR3 comprises 15 residues. Germline values: CDR1 LGHDT, CDR2 YNNKEL (reference sequence). V shed 1 base and J shed 2 bases, with 12 bases lying between them. CDR3 protein: CASSQGRDATYEQYF. Written as DNA, the CDR3 is TGTGCCAGCAGCCAAGGGCGGGACGCAACCTACGAGCAGTACTTC.